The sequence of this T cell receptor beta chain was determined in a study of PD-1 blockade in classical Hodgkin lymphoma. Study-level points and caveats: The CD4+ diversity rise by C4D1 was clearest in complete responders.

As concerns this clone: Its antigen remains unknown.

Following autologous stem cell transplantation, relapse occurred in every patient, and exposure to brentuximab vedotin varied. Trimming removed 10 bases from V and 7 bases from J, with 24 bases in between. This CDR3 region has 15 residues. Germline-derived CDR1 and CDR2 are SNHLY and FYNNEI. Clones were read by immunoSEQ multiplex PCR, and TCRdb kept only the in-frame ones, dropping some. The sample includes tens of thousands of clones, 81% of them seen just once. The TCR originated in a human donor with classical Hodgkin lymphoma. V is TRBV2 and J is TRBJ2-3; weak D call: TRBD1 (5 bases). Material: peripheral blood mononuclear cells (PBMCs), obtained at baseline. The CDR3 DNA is TGTGCCACCCAACCGACGCAGGGCACGACAAATACGCAGTATTTT. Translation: CATQPTQGTTNTQYF.